This is a list of T cell receptor beta chains from one sample in a study of T cell responses to AZD1222 COVID-19 vaccine. Only in-frame clones appear in the TCRdb table, and some are missing; sequencing was by immunoSEQ multiplex PCR. The sample carries over 100,000 clones, approximately 91% recorded once. This specimen consisted of peripheral blood, obtained on day 0 of AZD1222 vaccination. The source of these receptors is an adult in good health. Each CDR3 is given with its conserved first and last residue. D genes are given only for firm matches. Clone size is not always given. Where it is, it says once, few, many or a class for expanded clones.

size,length,D,J,V,DNA,CDR3
-,14,-,TRBJ2-7,TRBV6-1,TGTGCCAGCAGTGAAGTTCACAGGGTAGACGAGCAGTACTTC,CASSEVHRVDEQYF
-,17,-,TRBJ1-1,TRBV27,TGTGCCAGCAGCCCCCAACACCCCCTGGGGCCTTACACTGAAGCTTTCTTT,CASSPQHPLGPYTEAFF
-,12,-,TRBJ1-2,TRBV12-3/TRBV12-4,TGTGCCAGCAGCACGGACTCCTATGGCTACACCTTC,CASSTDSYGYTF
-,16,-,TRBJ2-4,TRBV5-6,TGTGCCAGCAGCCCGGGGCTTTCGGGGGCCGAGAACATTCAGTACTTC,CASSPGLSGAENIQYF
-,13,TRBD1,TRBJ1-4,TRBV27,TGTGCCAGCAGGGGGACAGGGGTTGAAAAACTGTTTTTT,CASRGTGVEKLFF
-,12,-,TRBJ1-1,TRBV2,TGTGCCGGGCAGGGGTGGAACACTGAAGCTTTCTTT,CAGQGWNTEAFF
few,14,-,TRBJ1-1,TRBV4-2,TGTGCCAGCAGCCAAGAAACGGTGAACACTGAAGCTTTCTTT,CASSQETVNTEAFF
-,11,-,TRBJ1-1,TRBV2,TGTGCCAGCAGCGGCCACACTGAAGCTTTCTTT,CASSGHTEAFF
once,13,-,TRBJ1-2,TRBV19,TGTGCCAGTAGTCGCGACAGTAACTATGGCTACACCTTC,CASSRDSNYGYTF
-,16,-,TRBJ1-5,TRBV5-6,TGTGCCAGCAGCCTAACAACCGGACAGAAAAATCAGCCCCAGCATTTT,CASSLTTGQKNQPQHF
-,14,-,TRBJ1-3,TRBV2,TGTGCCAGCAGCCCACGTGATCGCAGTCTCCCCATATATTTT,CASSPRDRSLPIYF
-,14,-,TRBJ2-7,TRBV5-1,TGCGCCAGCAGCTTGGTATTGGAGGGAACCGAGCAGTACTTC,CASSLVLEGTEQYF
-,15,-,TRBJ2-7,TRBV18,TGTGCCAGCTCACCCACCCCCGAGAGCTCCTACGAGCAGTACTTC,CASSPTPESSYEQYF
-,17,TRBD1,TRBJ1-3,TRBV19,TGTGCCAGTAGTAGATACCGGGACAGTTTTTCTGGAAACACCATATATTTT,CASSRYRDSFSGNTIYF
-,14,TRBD1,TRBJ1-2,TRBV7-8,TGTGCCAGCAGCTTAGCCCCGGACAGGGGCTTTAGGACCTTC,CASSLAPDRGFRTF
-,14,-,TRBJ1-2,TRBV3-1/TRBV3-2,TGTGCCAGCAGCCAAGATGGGCACTACTATGGCTACACCTTC,CASSQDGHYYGYTF
-,13,-,TRBJ2-1,TRBV29-1,TGCAGCGTTGATAGGGAAATAAGTGCGGAGCAGTTCTTC,CSVDREISAEQFF
-,15,TRBD2,TRBJ2-5,TRBV3-1/TRBV3-2,TGTGCCAGCACCGCACTGCGGGGGTATCCAGAGACCCAGTACTTC,CASTALRGYPETQYF
-,16,-,TRBJ2-2,TRBV6-2/TRBV6-3,TGTGCCAGCAGTTATCTCGGGGGGCCCAGCACCGGGGAGCTGTTTTTT,CASSYLGGPSTGELFF
-,13,-,TRBJ1-5,TRBV6-5,TGTGCCAGCAGACAGAGCACTAATCAGCCCCAGCATTTT,CASRQSTNQPQHF
-,13,-,TRBJ1-2,TRBV7-9,TGTGCCAGCAGCGGAGGGACGGACTATGGCTACACCTTC,CASSGGTDYGYTF
-,15,-,TRBJ2-1,TRBV5-1,TGCGCCAGCAGCTTGGTTGCGGGGCGACACAATGAGCAGTTCTTC,CASSLVAGRHNEQFF
-,15,-,TRBJ1-5,TRBV5-6,TGTGCCAGCAGCATTTCCGGGCCAAGCAATCAGCCCCAGCATTTT,CASSISGPSNQPQHF
-,14,-,TRBJ2-3,TRBV13,TGTGCCAGCAGCTCCATAGGGGACACAGATACGCAGTATTTT,CASSSIGDTDTQYF
once,12,-,TRBJ2-1,TRBV11-3,TGTGCCAGCAGCCCTACGGGGAATGAGCAGTTCTTC,CASSPTGNEQFF
-,14,-,TRBJ2-1,TRBV3-1/TRBV3-2,TGTGCCAGCAGTGGGAGGGGGCGTTACAATGAGCAGTTCTTC,CASSGRGRYNEQFF
-,13,-,TRBJ1-2,TRBV5-4,TGTGCCAGCAGCTTGGACAGCAACTATGGCTACACCTTC,CASSLDSNYGYTF
-,14,TRBD1,TRBJ1-6,TRBV19,TGTGCCAGTAGTCGCGGGACAGCGGGTATCCCCCTCCACTTT,CASSRGTAGIPLHF
-,14,-,TRBJ2-5,TRBV18,TGTGCCAGCTCATCCTTCCCGAACCAAGAGACCCAGTACTTC,CASSSFPNQETQYF
-,13,-,TRBJ1-1,TRBV3-1/TRBV3-2,TGTGCCAGCAGCCCTGGACGGAGCACTGAAGCTTTCTTT,CASSPGRSTEAFF
-,20,TRBD1,TRBJ1-5,TRBV5-3,TGTGCCAGAAGCTCCAACCGGGACAGGGACTTTGGTTTAGGCAATCAGCCCCAGCATTTT,CARSSNRDRDFGLGNQPQHF
-,16,TRBD2,TRBJ2-5,TRBV6-4,TGTGCCAGCAGTGACTCAGGACTAGCGGGGCAAGAGACCCAGTACTTC,CASSDSGLAGQETQYF
-,13,TRBD1,TRBJ1-1,TRBV7-2,TGTGCCAGCAGCCCCAGGGGGGACACTGAAGCTTTCTTT,CASSPRGDTEAFF
-,15,-,TRBJ2-7,TRBV11-2,TGTGCCAGCAGCCCTCGAGAGGGGGGGTTGTACGAGCAGTACTTC,CASSPREGGLYEQYF
-,14,-,TRBJ1-6,TRBV19,TGTGCCAGTAGTATCGAGGGCCTTAATTCACCCCTCCACTTT,CASSIEGLNSPLHF
-,16,-,TRBJ2-3,TRBV14,TGTGCCAGCAGCCAAGATCGAGGTCGTAGCACAGATACGCAGTATTTT,CASSQDRGRSTDTQYF
-,15,-,TRBJ1-1,TRBV6-5,TGTGCCAGCAGTTATGGTGGCCTCATGAACACTGAAGCTTTCTTT,CASSYGGLMNTEAFF
-,14,TRBD1,TRBJ2-2,TRBV6-6,TGTGCCACCGACAGGGATACGAACACCGGGGAGCTGTTTTTT,CATDRDTNTGELFF
-,17,-,TRBJ2-3,TRBV7-8,TGTGCCAGCAGCTTAAGGGGGGGGGCGGAAGTTGGAAATACGCAGTATTTT,CASSLRGGAEVGNTQYF
-,14,-,TRBJ2-5,TRBV30,TGTGCCTGGTCCAAAACAGGGAAACAAGAGACCCAGTACTTC,CAWSKTGKQETQYF
-,14,-,TRBJ1-5,TRBV6-5,TGTGCCAGCCACGGGGCGGGGAAGAATCAGCCCCAGCATTTT,CASHGAGKNQPQHF
-,15,TRBD1,TRBJ2-1,TRBV7-9,TGTGCCAGCAGCTCCGGGACAGGGGGCTACAATGAGCAGTTCTTC,CASSSGTGGYNEQFF
-,13,-,TRBJ1-2,TRBV28,TGTGCCAGCAGTTTACAGGGGTACTATGGCTACACCTTC,CASSLQGYYGYTF
-,15,TRBD1,TRBJ1-6,TRBV7-8,TGTGCCAGCAGCTTAATGGGACAGGGAAGATCACCCCTCCACTTT,CASSLMGQGRSPLHF
few,15,-,TRBJ1-6,TRBV29-1,TGCAGCGTGAAGCTACAGGGTGGTGTGAATTCACCCCTCCACTTT,CSVKLQGGVNSPLHF
-,14,-,TRBJ1-4,TRBV30,TGTGCCTGGAGTCAGCGGGGGCACAAAAGGGAACTGTTTTTT,CAWSQRGHKRELFF
-,14,-,TRBJ2-7,TRBV11-2,TGTGCCAGCAGTCCGGGACGTACCGCCTACGAGCAGTACTTC,CASSPGRTAYEQYF
-,14,-,TRBJ2-7,TRBV28,TGTGCCAGCCATAAACCACAGATTACCTACGAGCAGTACTTC,CASHKPQITYEQYF
-,14,TRBD2,TRBJ2-5,TRBV30,TGTGCCTGGAGTGTAAGGGGTCACGCGGGGGCCCAGTACTTC,CAWSVRGHAGAQYF
-,15,-,TRBJ2-1,TRBV20-1,TGCAGTGCTAGTAGCGGCGCCCTCGGCGGCAATGAGCAGTTCTTC,CSASSGALGGNEQFF
-,14,-,TRBJ1-5,TRBV2,TGTGCCAGCAGTGGTGGGCTGAACAATCAGCCCCAGCATTTT,CASSGGLNNQPQHF
-,17,-,TRBJ2-5,TRBV3-1/TRBV3-2,TGTGCCAGCAGCCAAGGAGGGCGGGGGCTAACTGAAGAGACCCAGTACTTC,CASSQGGRGLTEETQYF
-,14,TRBD1,TRBJ1-5,TRBV5-4,TGTGCCAGCAGCCTACCGGGACAGAATCAGCCCCAGCATTTT,CASSLPGQNQPQHF
-,15,-,TRBJ1-4,TRBV10-2,TGCGCCAGCTCACAGGGAGATTGGCTAGTAGAAAAACTGTTTTTT,CASSQGDWLVEKLFF
-,14,-,TRBJ1-2,TRBV6-4,TGTGCCAGCAGTGTGGTCGCAGTGGGAGGCGGCTACACCTTC,CASSVVAVGGGYTF